One sample yielded the 5 T cell receptor beta chains listed below, sequenced in a study of blood T cell repertoires in COVID-19. The data were produced by immunoSEQ multiplex PCR, yet TCRdb's version contains in-frame clones alone and is incomplete. The sample shows 150,000 to 200,000 clones, approximately 86% of them seen only once. The sample consisted of peripheral blood. The receptor set was obtained from a man between 60 and 70 years old with acute or convalescent COVID-19.

The gene calls are TRBV27 and TRBJ2-1, with 7 bases that match TRBD2. Germline trimming cut 2 bases from V and 3 bases from J; bases unmatched to any gene: 4. The CDR3 extends over 15 amino acids. Germline V gene data show CDR1 as MNHEY and CDR2 as SMNVEV (reference sequence). The CDR3 region is CASSLVAGDYNEQFF. Here the CDR3 DNA reads TGTGCCAGCAGTTTAGTGGCGGGAGACTACAATGAGCAGTTCTTC.

The chain uses TRBV3-1 (or the pseudogene TRBV3-2) and TRBJ1-2, with 8 bases identical to TRBD1. Germline V gene data show CDR1 as LGHDT and CDR2 as YNNKEL (reference sequence). The CDR3 has 15 amino acids. V trimming: 0 bases; J trimming: 6 bases; junction bases outside the gene matches: 6. As DNA, the CDR3 is TGTGCCAGCAGCCAAGACCGGCAGGGGGCGCATGGCTACACCTTC. Its translation is CASSQDRQGAHGYTF.

Only one count was recorded for this clone. The chain has TRBV24-1 and TRBJ2-5, with D perhaps TRBD2 (6 bases). The CDR3 consists of 13 residues. Per the germline V gene, CDR1 is KGHDR and CDR2 is SFDVKD. Trimming took off 9 bases at V and 5 bases at J, with 15 bases between the two ends. The CDR3 coding sequence is TGTGCCACCTCCAGATCGGGGGTTGAGACCCAGTACTTC. It codes for CATSRSGVETQYF.

The chain carries TRBV15 and TRBJ1-5; 7 nucleotides match TRBD1. This CDR3 comprises 18 residues. V dropped 0 bases and J dropped 0; count of bases not matched to a gene: 8. The V gene's germline CDR1 is LNHNV and CDR2 YYDKDF (reference sequence). CDR3: CATSRDRQGSYSNQPQHF. CDR3 bases: TGTGCCACCAGCAGAGATCGACAGGGCTCTTATAGCAATCAGCCCCAGCATTTT.

The chain uses TRBV7-3 and TRBJ2-2; 7 nucleotides agree with TRBD2. The CDR3 loop spans 16 amino acids. Trimming took 4 bases from V and 5 from J; bases not matched to a gene: 10. Germline CDR1 and CDR2: SGHTA and FQGTGA. CDR3 coding DNA: TGTGCCAGCAGCTCCCCAGCGGGAAGCGTAACCGGGGAGCTGTTTTTT. It codes for CASSSPAGSVTGELFF.